Shown below are 32 T cell receptor beta chains from a single sample sequenced in a study of blood T cell repertoires in COVID-19. Here immunoSEQ multiplex PCR was the method, and the copy in TCRdb shows in-frame clones only, minus some. Of about 300,000 clones in the sample, about 81% were seen once. Sequencing was performed on peripheral blood. Receptors originate from a human donor with COVID-19, enrolled during active disease. The donor label of this sample is uncertain.

The rearrangement uses TRBV9 and TRBJ2-1; 11 positions match TRBD2. The CDR3 covers 16 residues. Germline V gene sequence: CDR1 SGDLS, CDR2 YYNGEE. V trimming: 3 bases; J trimming: 3 bases; junction bases outside the gene matches: 5. CDR3 region: CASSAGTSGFYNEQFF. CDR3 DNA: TGTGCCAGCAGCGCCGGGACTAGCGGCTTCTACAATGAGCAGTTCTTC.

This sequence joins TRBV28 and TRBJ1-2; no firm D call. CDR1 MDHEN and CDR2 SYDVKM come from the germline V gene. Trimming stripped 1 base from V and 2 bases from J, with 11 bases between. This CDR3 region has 15 residues. The CDR3 loop reads CASSLYSRWNYGYTF. CDR3 sequence (DNA): TGTGCCAGCAGTTTATACTCCAGGTGGAACTATGGCTACACCTTC.

The chain links TRBV4-3 to TRBJ2-1, with 15 bases lining up with TRBD2. This CDR3 is built from 17 residues. The junction had 4 bases not matched to a gene; V was cut back by 4 bases and J by 3 bases. CDR1 and CDR2 (germline): LGHNA, YSLEER. The chain's CDR3 is CASSPGLAGGHYNEQFF. DNA for the CDR3: TGCGCCAGCAGCCCGGGACTAGCGGGAGGCCACTACAATGAGCAGTTCTTC.

The chain carries TRBV7-9 and TRBJ1-5; D is perhaps TRBD1 (6 bases). Germline V lookup: CDR1 SEHNR, CDR2 FQNEAQ (reference sequence). The CDR3 is 15 residues long. Trimming took 2 bases from V and 6 from J, leaving 14 bases between them. For the CDR3, the DNA is TGTGCCAGCAGCTTACCAACAGGGAGGGGTCAGCCCCAGCATTTT. It is translated as CASSLPTGRGQPQHF.

This chain links TRBV19 with TRBJ1-2; the D gene is possibly TRBD1 (5 bases). Trimming removed 6 bases at V and 1 base at J, with 12 bases between. The CDR3 is 14 residues long. CDR1 is LNHDA and CDR2 is SQIVND in the germline V gene (reference sequence). CDR3 sequence: CASSTRGVNYGYTF. The CDR3 DNA reads as TGTGCCAGTAGCACGCGGGGGGTTAACTATGGCTACACCTTC. Full variable domain (rest looked up from reference TRBV19 and TRBJ1-2): DGGITQSPKYLFRKEGQNVTLSCEQNLNHDAMYWYRQDPGQGLRLIYYSQIVNDFQKGDIAEGYSVSREKKESFPLTVTSAQKNPTAFYLCASSTRGVNYGYTFGSGTRLTVV.

This chain uses TRBV5-1 with TRBJ2-5; 10 nucleotides agree with TRBD1. The CDR3 totals 14 residues. Germline V gene lookup returns CDR1 SGHRS and CDR2 YFSETQ. With 4 bases clipped from V and 5 bases from J, the junction kept 5 bases outside the gene matches. The CDR3 sequence: CASSRPGQGETQYF. Here the CDR3 DNA reads TGCGCCAGCAGCCGACCGGGACAGGGGGAGACCCAGTACTTC.

The genes are TRBV28 and TRBJ1-5, with TRBD1 identical over 7 bases. Germline values: CDR1 MDHEN, CDR2 SYDVKM. J lost 1 base, V lost 3 bases, and 0 bases had no gene match. This CDR3 is 14 amino acids long. The CDR3 loop reads CASSLGQSNQPQHF. In DNA, the CDR3 is TGTGCCAGCAGTTTGGGACAGAGCAATCAGCCCCAGCATTTT. Looking up the rest from reference TRBV28 and TRBJ1-5 gives the full variable domain: DVKVTQSSRYLVKRTGEKVFLECVQDMDHENMFWYRQDPGLGLRLIYFSYDVKMKEKGDIPEGYSVSREKKERFSLILESASTNQTSMYLCASSLGQSNQPQHFGDGTRLSIL.

This chain links TRBV2 with TRBJ1-2, with D possibly matching TRBD1 (6 bases). The CDR3 loop spans 14 amino acids. Germline lookup yields CDR1 SNHLY and CDR2 FYNNEI. Between the trimmed V and J ends, which lost 3 bases and 4 bases, there was a span of 12 bases. The CDR3 nucleotides are TGTGCCAGCAGTGAGGGGGCCCTTCTCTATGGCTACACCTTC. This gives the protein CASSEGALLYGYTF.

The V and J genes are TRBV29-1 and TRBJ2-7; TRBD1 matches 8 bases. V was clipped by 6 bases and J by 3 bases; unmatched bases: 4. Germline-derived CDR1 and CDR2 are SQVTM and ANQGSEA. CDR3 length: 12 residues. DNA for the CDR3: TGCAGCGTGGACGGACAGGGCTACGAGCAGTACTTC. It encodes CSVDGQGYEQYF.

The V gene is TRBV19, the J gene TRBJ1-2; 7 bases agree with TRBD1. Germline values: CDR1 LNHDA, CDR2 SQIVND (reference sequence). The CDR3 runs 14 residues. The J segment lost 5 bases and the V segment lost 4 bases, leaving 7 bases of the junction unmatched. The CDR3 is CASSTGGTGYGYTF. The CDR3 DNA sequence: TGTGCCAGTAGTACAGGGGGGACGGGATATGGCTACACCTTC.

J is TRBJ2-7 and V is TRBV5-1, with 14 bases aligning to TRBD2. Germline values: CDR1 SGHRS, CDR2 YFSETQ. The length of the CDR3 is 15 residues. Trimming removed 5 bases from V and 10 bases from J; junction bases left unmatched: 11. The CDR3 DNA is TGCGCCAGCAGACCCACCGGACTAGCGGGAGGCTTACAGTACTTC. This translates into CASRPTGLAGGLQYF.

The chain combines TRBV5-4 with TRBJ2-2; 15 bases map to TRBD2. The length of the CDR3 is 18 residues. The trim removed 1 base at V and 7 bases at J, leaving 8 bases unmatched. The V gene's germline CDR1 is SGHNT and CDR2 YYREEE (reference sequence). The DNA of the CDR3 is TGTGCCAGCAGCTTGCCGGGACTAGCGGGAGGTGGTGGCGGGGAGCTGTTTTTT. Translating gives CASSLPGLAGGGGGELFF.

Turning to this clone: An end of the junction differs from the germline gene, which may be a read error. The chain carries TRBV3-1 (or the pseudogene TRBV3-2) and TRBJ1-6, with 7 positions matching TRBD1. Germline V CDR1 and CDR2: LGHDT, YNNKEL (reference sequence). The CDR3 extends over 13 amino acids. CDR3 sequence (DNA): TGTGTCAGCAGCCCCACAATTAGGGGGCTCCTCCACTTT. Amino acid sequence: CVSSPTIRGLLHF.

In nucleotides, the CDR3 is TGTGCCAGCAGCTCTCAGGGGGCGCCGGGCACTGAAGCTTTCTTT. Its translation is CASSSQGAPGTEAFF. The chain combines TRBV7-8 with TRBJ1-1, with 8 nucleotides matching TRBD1. V was pared by 4 bases and J by 4 bases, with 8 bases of the junction left unmatched. CDR1 and CDR2 (germline): SGHVS, FQNEAQ. The CDR3 spans 15 residues.

The chain links TRBV27 to TRBJ1-2; possible D gene TRBD1, 6 bases. From germline, CDR1 is MNHEY and CDR2 SMNVEV (reference sequence). The CDR3 contains 12 residues. The V gene lost 8 bases and the J gene lost 8 bases, with 15 bases spanning the gap. CDR3 bases: TGTGCCAGCCGGGGGGGCTTTGAAGGCTACACCTTC. It specifies CASRGGFEGYTF.

The rearrangement joins TRBV5-1 to TRBJ1-4; D may be TRBD1 (6 bases). The CDR3 is made up of 16 amino acids. CDR1 and CDR2 (germline): SGHRS, YFSETQ. The V and J ends lost 0 bases and 1 base respectively, with 10 bases between them. CDR3 amino acids: CASSLAGAVTNEKLFF. CDR3 bases: TGCGCCAGCAGCTTGGCAGGGGCTGTAACTAATGAAAAACTGTTTTTT.

This clone has only one observation. The rearrangement links TRBV6-5 to TRBJ2-7, with 8 bases aligning to TRBD1. Looked up from germline, CDR1 is MNHEY and CDR2 is SVGAGI. Losses at the gene ends were 4 bases for V and 1 base for J; bases not matched to a gene: 6. The CDR3 runs 15 residues. CDR3 sequence reads: CASSLGRQGSYEQYF. CDR3 sequence (DNA): TGTGCCAGCAGTTTAGGGCGACAGGGGTCCTACGAGCAGTACTTC.

V gene TRBV5-4 combines with J gene TRBJ2-5; 8 bases align to TRBD1. The ends lost 4 bases at V and 2 bases at J; junction bases unmatched: 16. The CDR3 covers 18 residues. The V gene's germline CDR1 is SGHNT and CDR2 YYREEE (reference sequence). The CDR3 sequence is CASSMETLGTGSQETQYF. The CDR3 DNA reads as TGTGCCAGCAGCATGGAAACCTTAGGGACAGGATCGCAAGAGACCCAGTACTTC. Drawing the rest from reference TRBV5-4 and TRBJ2-5, the complete variable domain is ETGVTQSPTHLIKTRGQQVTLRCSSQSGHNTVSWYQQALGQGPQFIFQYYREEENGRGNFPPRFSGLQFPNYSSELNVNALELDDSALYLCASSMETLGTGSQETQYFGPGTRLLVL.

The chain recombines TRBV20-1 with TRBJ2-3; TRBD2 agrees at 11 bases. This CDR3 is built from 16 residues. Germline V gene lookup returns CDR1 DFQATT and CDR2 SNEGSKA (reference sequence). J lost 0 bases, V lost 3 bases, and 5 bases had no gene match. The CDR3 reads CSASTLAGGSTDTQYF. In DNA, the CDR3 is TGCAGTGCTAGTACGTTAGCGGGAGGGAGCACAGATACGCAGTATTTT.

The chain is built from TRBV5-1 and TRBJ1-1, with D perhaps TRBD1 (5 bases). Per germline, CDR1 SGHRS and CDR2 YFSETQ. There are 16 residues in the CDR3. V lost 0 bases and J lost 1, with 13 bases in between. The CDR3 loop reads CASSLGGEGRNTEAFF. CDR3 in DNA: TGCGCCAGCAGCTTGGGTGGGGAGGGGAGGAACACTGAAGCTTTCTTT. Full variable domain (rest looked up from reference TRBV5-1 and TRBJ1-1): KAGVTQTPRYLIKTRGQQVTLSCSPISGHRSVSWYQQTPGQGLQFLFEYFSETQRNKGNFPGRFSGRQFSNSRSEMNVSTLELGDSALYLCASSLGGEGRNTEAFFGQGTRLTVV.

V gene TRBV19 combines with J gene TRBJ1-5; D perhaps matches TRBD1 (5 bases). The CDR3 is made up of 14 amino acids. Trimming took 3 bases from V and 5 from J, leaving 11 bases between them. Germline loops: CDR1 LNHDA, CDR2 SQIVND (reference sequence). The CDR3 nucleotides read TGTGCCAGTAGTATCGAAGGGGCCGATCAGCCCCAGCATTTT. This codes for CASSIEGADQPQHF.

The rearrangement uses TRBV2 and TRBJ2-3; maybe TRBD1 (6 bases). Germline CDR1 reads SNHLY; CDR2 reads FYNNEI. This CDR3 contains 16 residues. V shed 2 bases and J shed 4 bases, with 16 bases lying between them. The CDR3 loop is CASSELSRGKADTQYF. DNA of the CDR3: TGTGCCAGCAGTGAATTGTCCAGGGGCAAGGCAGATACGCAGTATTTT.

V and J are TRBV12-5 and TRBJ2-1, with D perhaps TRBD2 (5 bases). The V end was cut by 5 bases, the J end by 9 bases, with 11 bases between. The CDR3 length is 12 residues. CDR1 LGHNT and CDR2 FRNRAP come from the germline V gene. The CDR3 sequence is CASGPHRGEQFF. The CDR3 DNA follows: TGTGCTAGTGGTCCACATCGGGGTGAGCAGTTCTTC.

The CDR3 spells CASSLSYAGPFDGAYNEQFF. The DNA for the CDR3 is TGTGCCAGCAGCTTAAGCTATGCGGGACCCTTCGACGGTGCCTACAATGAGCAGTTCTTC. The chain is built from TRBV7-3 and TRBJ2-1; weak D call: TRBD2 (6 bases). In germline, CDR1 is SGHTA, CDR2 FQGTGA. V gave up 1 base and J gave up 2 bases, with 24 bases separating them. This CDR3 contains 20 residues.

The chain is built from TRBV18 and TRBJ1-5; D is perhaps TRBD1 (5 bases). The V and J ends lost 4 bases and 6 bases respectively, with 13 bases between them. This CDR3 is 14 amino acids long. The germline V gene encodes CDR1 KGHSH and CDR2 LQKENI. CDR3 DNA: TGTGCCAGCTCACTCGGGCGGGGGGTTCAGCCCCAGCATTTT. Protein product: CASSLGRGVQPQHF.

V and J are TRBV6-2 or TRBV6-3 and TRBJ2-3; TRBD2 aligns across 9 bases. V dropped 5 bases and J dropped 0; count of bases not matched to a gene: 6. The V gene's germline CDR1 is MNHEY and CDR2 SVGEGT. The CDR3 sequence is 16 residues long. CDR3 in DNA: TGTGCCAGCAGTCTACGGACTAGCGCTAGCACAGATACGCAGTATTTT. Translating it yields CASSLRTSASTDTQYF.

This sequence joins TRBV6-2 or TRBV6-3 and TRBJ2-1, with a tentative D call TRBD2 (6 bases). V gave up 4 bases and J gave up 8 bases, with 15 bases separating them. Germline assignment: CDR1 MNHEY and CDR2 SVGEGT. This CDR3 comprises 14 residues. DNA for the CDR3: TGTGCCAGCAGTTCCCCGGGACTTGACGATGAGCAGTTCTTC. This codes for CASSSPGLDDEQFF.

V is TRBV30 and J is TRBJ2-3; the D gene is possibly TRBD2 (5 bases). Germline V CDR1 and CDR2: GTSNPN, SVGIG (reference sequence). The CDR3 spans 12 residues. V was trimmed by 8 bases and J by 2 bases, leaving 11 bases between them. CDR3 loop: CAIERATDTQYF. CDR3 nucleotides: TGTGCCATCGAGAGGGCCACAGATACGCAGTATTTT.

V is TRBV6-1 and J is TRBJ2-2; TRBD2 agrees at 10 bases. Germline values: CDR1 MNHNS, CDR2 SASEGT. Trimming cost V 2 bases and J 5 bases; bases outside gene matches: 5. This CDR3 spans 16 amino acids. The chain's CDR3 is CASSEMLAGATGELFF. The CDR3 nucleotides are TGTGCCAGCAGTGAAATGCTAGCGGGAGCGACCGGGGAGCTGTTTTTT.

In this sample, this clone turned up once. The genes are TRBV18 and TRBJ2-7, with TRBD2 identical over 10 bases. Looked up from germline, CDR1 is KGHSH and CDR2 is LQKENI. The junction had 4 bases not matched to a gene; V was cut back by 2 bases and J by 6 bases. CDR3 length: 14 amino acids. This CDR3 is CASSPVLAGTEQYF. CDR3 DNA: TGTGCCAGCTCACCAGTACTAGCGGGGACCGAGCAGTACTTC. The complete variable domain, with remaining parts taken from reference TRBV18 and TRBJ2-7, reads NAGVMQNPRHLVRRRGQEARLRCSPMKGHSHVYWYRQLPEEGLKFMVYLQKENIIDESGMPKERFSAEFPKEGPSILRIQQVVRGDSAAYFCASSPVLAGTEQYFGPGTRLTVT.

The chain has TRBV10-1 and TRBJ2-1, with D possibly matching TRBD2 (6 bases). Germline values: CDR1 WNHNN, CDR2 SYGVQD (reference sequence). V was pared by 3 bases and J by 9 bases, with 24 bases between. The CDR3 totals 17 residues. CDR3 residues: CASSDSVLGLPLGEQFF. CDR3 DNA sequence: TGCGCCAGCAGTGATAGTGTTTTGGGACTCCCGCTCGGTGAGCAGTTCTTC.

This rearrangement joins TRBV29-1 to TRBJ2-7, with D perhaps TRBD1 (5 bases). V lost 5 bases and J lost 4, with 12 bases in between. CDR3 length: 12 residues. From germline, CDR1 is SQVTM and CDR2 ANQGSEA. The CDR3 is CSVRQGDYEQYF. DNA of the CDR3: TGCAGCGTTCGGCAGGGCGATTACGAGCAGTACTTC.